This T cell receptor beta chain emerged from a study of Graves' ophthalmopathy and Graves' hyperthyroidism. Study information: Peripheral blood collection took place at initial diagnosis, before any treatment. Study-level points and caveats: Ophthalmopathy and stable hyperthyroidism were discriminated by a 13-signature model, with approximately 89% sensitivity and approximately 77% specificity.

Newly diagnosed hyperthyroidism donors, aged 18 to 65, duration under 2 months. V was cut by 5 bases and J by 3 bases, with 14 bases left in between. Germline assignment: CDR1 MNHEY and CDR2 SMNVEV (reference sequence). The CDR3 sequence is 15 residues long. Amplification from RNA transcripts yielded the TCR beta CDR3 regions. An initial RT-PCR round employing HTBI primers preceded a second-round multiplex PCR. TCRdb used MiXCR to reprocess the multiplex PCR reads, holding one entry per CDR3 protein. Of hundreds of thousands of distinct CDR3 sequences in the sample, over 15% were seen once. This clonotype was recorded many times. Its antigen is not known.

This chain joins TRBV27 and TRBJ1-5, with a possible D match to TRBD1 (5 bases). This sequence was found in a young woman with stable Graves' hyperthyroidism. The specimen was peripheral blood. CDR3 in DNA: TGTGCCAGCAGTCGGACACCAGCTAACAATCAGCCCCAGCATTTT. Encoded protein: CASSRTPANNQPQHF.